The present T cell receptor (beta chain) was sequenced within a study of cytomegalovirus exposure and HLA in healthy donors. About the study: An early data release held tens of millions of unique TCRs from HLA-typed donors.

Study-wide results and caveats: Fewer N-insertions than the approximately 700-donor mean were reportedly shown by an Asian-associated ancestry cluster in a later analysis.

The length of the CDR3 is 14 residues. The junction had 10 bases not matched to a gene; V was cut back by 7 bases and J by 5 bases. Germline CDR1 reads SQVTM; CDR2 reads ANQGSEA. Amplification used 60 Vbeta primers and 13 Jbeta primers. In the source study's methods: Among the unique TCR beta chains that a later analysis counted, about 81 million in all, about 12 million were shared. Clones were sequenced by immunoSEQ multiplex PCR, and TCRdb holds only the in-frame ones, with some missing. Clone size and the V and J calls come from that table; the DNA yielded D and trimming. This table has 160,000 or so clones, approximately 84% appearing once. Remarks on this clone: Its antigen remains unidentified.

This cohort consisted of healthy bone marrow donors. Specimen: PBMCs. This sequence was found in a male donor in good health and CMV-seropositive. The chain employs TRBV29-1 and TRBJ2-3; 9 positions agree with TRBD1. CDR3 in amino acids: CSAQGQGLGDTQYF. The CDR3 bases are TGCAGCGCCCAGGGACAGGGTTTGGGAGATACGCAGTATTTT.